The 31 T cell receptor beta chains given below trace back to one sample, sequenced in a study of T-cell memory formation after mild COVID-19. TCRdb analysed the 5' RACE reads with MiXCR anew, one entry per CDR3 protein. Here the sample spans about 470,000 distinct CDR3 sequences, 25% being singletons. Material for sequencing was PBMCs or a T cell subset sorted from them (not recorded which). The receptors come from an adult woman who had mild COVID-19 (a few samples of this study predate the infection). Cell type and time point are not known.

The V call is TRBV20-1, the J call TRBJ2-3; TRBD1 matches 7 bases. V lost 0 bases, J lost 0 bases, and 3 bases stayed unmatched. There are 15 residues in the CDR3. The germline V gene encodes CDR1 DFQATT and CDR2 SNEGSKA (reference sequence). The chain's CDR3 is CSARDGTESTDTQYF. The CDR3 DNA is TGCAGTGCTAGAGATGGGACAGAGAGCACAGATACGCAGTATTTT.

This clonotype has more than one count but fewer than ten. The chain has TRBV10-3 and TRBJ2-1; TRBD2 agrees at 13 bases. CDR1 and CDR2 from the germline V gene are ENHRY and SYGVKD. The CDR3 is 16 residues long. The V segment lost 6 bases and the J segment 1 base; nucleotides outside the gene matches: 3. The CDR3, as DNA: TGTGCCATCAGCCCGACTAGCGGGAGGTCCTACAATGAGCAGTTCTTC. Its translation: CAISPTSGRSYNEQFF.

This clonotype was recorded a few times. The rearrangement joins TRBV4-1 to TRBJ2-1, with 10 bases that match TRBD2. Trimming took 5 bases from V and 1 from J; bases not matched to a gene: 14. The CDR3 covers 19 residues. Germline V gene data show CDR1 as MGHRA and CDR2 as YSYEKL. As DNA, the CDR3 is TGCGCCAGCAGCTCCCGAGTAGCGGGGGGCCCGCAGTCCTACAATGAGCAGTTCTTC. Its translation: CASSSRVAGGPQSYNEQFF.

This clonotype showed up just a few times. The CDR3 region is CASSGDLPGELFF. The CDR3 nucleotides read TGTGCCAGCAGTGGTGACTTGCCCGGGGAGCTGTTTTTT. The genes are TRBV6-2 or TRBV6-3 and TRBJ2-2, with D uncertain. Per germline, CDR1 MNHEY and CDR2 SVGEGT. This CDR3 is 13 amino acids long. The germline V and J ends were trimmed by 5 bases and 6 bases, with 10 bases remaining between them.

This clonotype has only a few counts. V is TRBV9 and J is TRBJ2-2; D may be TRBD1 or TRBD2 (5 bases each). The germline gives CDR1 SGDLS, CDR2 YYNGEE. CDR3 length: 15 residues. Trimming removed 0 bases from V and 5 bases from J, with 11 bases in between. The CDR3 sequence: CASSVGSGTTGELFF. The CDR3 nucleotides read TGTGCCAGCAGCGTAGGCTCGGGGACGACCGGGGAGCTGTTTTTT.

CDR3 nucleotide sequence: TGTGCCAGCAGCCAACCGGGACAGACATCCTACGAGCAGTACTTC. As protein: CASSQPGQTSYEQYF. The gene calls are TRBV3-1 and TRBJ2-7, with 7 bases lining up with TRBD1. This CDR3 is built from 15 residues. Germline-derived CDR1 and CDR2 are LGHDT and YNNKEL (reference sequence). V trimming: 2 bases; J trimming: 1 base; junction bases outside the gene matches: 5.

This rearrangement joins TRBV29-1 to TRBJ2-1; 11 bases fit TRBD1. The CDR3 sequence is 14 residues long. Germline CDR1 SQVTM, CDR2 ANQGSEA. Written as DNA, the CDR3 is TGCACCGCCTCAGGGACAGGGGGCTACAATGAGCAGTTCTTC. Translated, it gives CTASGTGGYNEQFF.

This clonotype showed up just once. V usage is TRBV12-3 or TRBV12-4 and J usage is TRBJ1-2; the D gene is possibly TRBD1 (5 bases). The CDR3 covers 13 residues. Trimming shortened V by 6 bases and J by 8 bases, and 16 bases separated the two germline ends. The CDR3 region is CASSAGPRRGYTF. The DNA for the CDR3 is TGTGCCAGCAGCGCAGGGCCCCGGAGGGGCTACACCTTC.

The genes are TRBV5-1 and TRBJ2-3; TRBD2 matches at 14 bases. Germline CDR1 reads SGHRS; CDR2 reads YFSETQ. Trimming took 3 bases from V and 5 from J; bases not matched to a gene: 5. The CDR3 consists of 16 residues. CDR3 in amino acids: CASSSRLAGGIDTQYF. Written as DNA, the CDR3 is TGCGCCAGCAGCTCCCGACTAGCGGGGGGGATAGATACGCAGTATTTT.

J is TRBJ1-6 and V is TRBV9; D is undetermined. CDR3 length: 17 amino acids. V was clipped by 3 bases and J by 7 bases, with 20 bases between them. Germline V gene data show CDR1 as SGDLS and CDR2 as YYNGEE. The CDR3 is CASSAQRASPRNSPLHF. CDR3 sequence (DNA): TGTGCCAGCAGCGCGCAAAGGGCCAGCCCACGAAATTCACCCCTCCACTTT.

This clonotype has only a few counts. The genes are TRBV5-6 and TRBJ2-7; 7 positions agree with TRBD1. Per the germline V gene, CDR1 is SGHDT and CDR2 is YYEEEE. V was clipped by 4 bases and J by 1 base; unmatched bases: 14. This CDR3 has 17 residues. CDR3 sequence (DNA): TGTGCCAGCAGCGACGATGGACAGGTGGCGTTATCCTACGAGCAGTACTTC. Translation gives CASSDDGQVALSYEQYF.

This clonotype has a handful of counts. The rearrangement uses TRBV2 and TRBJ2-7; 12 bases agree with TRBD1. J gave up 7 bases and V 8 bases, and 6 bases lay outside the gene matches. The germline V gene encodes CDR1 SNHLY and CDR2 FYNNEI. The CDR3 sequence is 13 residues long. The CDR3 here is CASSGQGAGEQYF. The CDR3 DNA reads as TGTGCCAGCTCGGGACAGGGGGCTGGGGAGCAGTACTTC.

The chain has TRBV11-2 and TRBJ2-2, with 7 positions matching TRBD1. The CDR3 length is 17 residues. J was trimmed by 0 bases and V by 1 base; bases with no gene match: 5. Germline V gene lookup returns CDR1 SGHAT and CDR2 FQNNGV. CDR3 loop: CASSLGQGDANTGELFF. CDR3 sequence (DNA): TGTGCCAGCAGCTTAGGGCAGGGGGACGCGAACACCGGGGAGCTGTTTTTT.

This clonotype has only a few counts. The chain uses TRBV9 and TRBJ2-1, with D perhaps matching TRBD1 or TRBD2 (5 bases each). This CDR3 spans 14 amino acids. V was pared by 0 bases and J by 5 bases, with 9 bases between. Germline V lookup: CDR1 SGDLS, CDR2 YYNGEE. This CDR3 reads CASSVAWGNNEQFF. In DNA, the CDR3 is TGTGCCAGCAGCGTAGCTTGGGGGAACAATGAGCAGTTCTTC. Full variable domain (rest looked up from reference TRBV9 and TRBJ2-1): DSGVTQTPKHLITATGQRVTLRCSPRSGDLSVYWYQQSLDQGLQFLIQYYNGEERAKGNILERFSAQQFPDLHSELNLSSLELGDSALYFCASSVAWGNNEQFFGPGTRLTVL.

The table lists this clonotype with a few counts. This chain links TRBV12-3 or TRBV12-4 with TRBJ2-5; tentative D call: TRBD1 (5 bases). The CDR3 is 16 amino acids. Deletions cut 3 bases from V and 1 base from J, with 15 bases between. The DNA of the CDR3 is TGTGCCAGCAGTTTGTCCTCCCAGGGCACCCAAGAGACCCAGTACTTC. Translated, it gives CASSLSSQGTQETQYF.

This clonotype was observed a handful of times. The chain couples TRBV29-1 to TRBJ1-4; D possibly corresponds to TRBD1 (5 bases). Trimming took 7 bases from V and 5 from J, leaving 8 bases between them. Germline lookup yields CDR1 SQVTM and CDR2 ANQGSEA. CDR3 length equals 11 residues. Here the CDR3 reads CSANRNEKLFF. The DNA for the CDR3 is TGCAGCGCGAACAGGAATGAAAAACTGTTTTTT.

The chain uses TRBV11-3 and TRBJ1-1; 7 bases map to TRBD1. The CDR3 has 13 amino acids. J lost 6 bases, V lost 5 bases, and 6 bases had no gene match. In germline, CDR1 is SGHNT, CDR2 YENEEA. CDR3: CASSRRQGSEAFF. CDR3 sequence (DNA): TGTGCCAGCAGCCGACGACAGGGTTCTGAAGCTTTCTTT.

The chain employs TRBV6-5 and TRBJ2-7; D possibly uses TRBD1 or TRBD2 (5 bases each). The length of the CDR3 is 12 residues. From germline, CDR1 is MNHEY and CDR2 SVGAGI. V lost 6 bases, J lost 0 bases, and 6 bases lay in between. CDR3 protein: CASRGTSYEQYF. Written as DNA, the CDR3 is TGTGCCAGCAGAGGGACCTCCTACGAGCAGTACTTC.

This clonotype occurred a few times. The chain links TRBV7-9 to TRBJ1-2; the D is unclear. The CDR3 has 11 amino acids. Germline assignment: CDR1 SEHNR and CDR2 FQNEAQ (reference sequence). V was trimmed by 5 bases and J by 7 bases, leaving 8 bases between them. CDR3 coding DNA: TGTGCCAGCAGCCCCCTCCCTGGCTACACCTTC. Its protein product is CASSPLPGYTF.

This clonotype turned up a few times. The chain carries TRBV9 and TRBJ2-7; 8 nucleotides match TRBD2. Germline V gives CDR1 SGDLS, CDR2 YYNGEE. The CDR3 covers 15 residues. J gave up 0 bases and V 3 bases, and 5 bases lay outside the gene matches. As DNA, the CDR3 is TGTGCCAGCAGCGCCGGGGGGGCTGGCTCCTACGAGCAGTACTTC. It specifies CASSAGGAGSYEQYF.

The V gene is TRBV5-1, the J gene TRBJ2-7, with D unresolved. V was trimmed by 2 bases and J by 0 bases, leaving 12 bases between them. The CDR3 extends over 15 amino acids. The V gene's germline CDR1 is SGHRS and CDR2 YFSETQ. The DNA for the CDR3 is TGCGCCAGCAGCTTCGGACCCGAGAGCTCCTACGAGCAGTACTTC. It is translated as CASSFGPESSYEQYF.

This clonotype was recorded a few times. The chain combines TRBV6-1 with TRBJ2-5; the match to TRBD2 covers 7 bases. Germline lookup yields CDR1 MNHNS and CDR2 SASEGT. Trimming removed 3 bases from V and 5 bases from J; junction bases left unmatched: 3. This CDR3 has 13 amino acids. DNA of the CDR3: TGTGCCAGCAGTGACAGTAGCGGGGAGACCCAGTACTTC. This translates into CASSDSSGETQYF.

The chain is built from TRBV12-3 or TRBV12-4 and TRBJ2-1, with TRBD1 matching 8 bases. V shed 8 bases, J shed 2 bases, and the junction held 5 bases outside the gene matches. The CDR3 loop spans 14 amino acids. The CDR3 region is CASRRDRTYNEQFF. The CDR3 region has the DNA TGTGCCAGCCGCCGGGACAGGACCTACAATGAGCAGTTCTTC.

This clonotype came up a few times. This sequence joins TRBV11-3 and TRBJ2-5; 9 bases agree with TRBD1. This CDR3 is built from 15 residues. Germline V CDR1 and CDR2: SGHNT, YENEEA. The J segment lost 7 bases and the V segment lost 4 bases, leaving 10 bases of the junction unmatched. The CDR3 loop is CASSSIGQGRGTQYF. The CDR3 nucleotides read TGTGCCAGCAGCTCGATTGGACAGGGGAGGGGGACCCAGTACTTC.

The V and J genes are TRBV5-4 and TRBJ1-3; D is possibly TRBD1 (5 bases). Germline V lookup: CDR1 SGHNT, CDR2 YYREEE (reference sequence). The CDR3 loop spans 16 amino acids. Trimming cost V 0 bases and J 0 bases, with 10 bases left between them. CDR3 sequence reads: CASSLGGRGSGNTIYF. CDR3 DNA sequence: TGTGCCAGCAGCTTGGGGGGCCGGGGCTCTGGAAACACCATATATTTT.

This clonotype occurred a few times. The chain joins TRBV12-3 or TRBV12-4 to TRBJ2-1; the match to TRBD2 covers 7 bases. The trim removed 6 bases at V and 9 bases at J, leaving 5 bases unmatched. This CDR3 comprises 12 residues. The CDR3 DNA reads as TGTGCCAGCAGCCTACAGCGGGGTGAGCAGTTCTTC. Translation: CASSLQRGEQFF.

CDR3 sequence reads: CASTQQGPNWNTEAFF. CDR3 DNA: TGTGCCAGTACCCAACAGGGGCCCAACTGGAACACTGAAGCTTTCTTT. The V gene is TRBV19, the J gene TRBJ1-1; 7 nucleotides line up with TRBD1. The CDR3 is made up of 16 amino acids. Germline assignment: CDR1 LNHDA and CDR2 SQIVND (reference sequence). The trim removed 7 bases at V and 1 base at J, leaving 12 bases unmatched.

The V gene is TRBV7-9, the J gene TRBJ1-1; 8 bases are shared with TRBD1. V trimming: 2 bases; J trimming: 1 base; junction bases outside the gene matches: 3. Per germline, CDR1 SEHNR and CDR2 FQNEAQ (reference sequence). This CDR3 is 15 amino acids long. CDR3 sequence (DNA): TGTGCCAGCAGCTTAATGGGGACAGGGAACACTGAAGCTTTCTTT. Encoded protein: CASSLMGTGNTEAFF.

This clonotype was seen only a few times. The CDR3 nucleotides read TGCGCCAGCAGCCAAGATGGCTGGTCCTACGAGCAGTACTTC. Its translation: CASSQDGWSYEQYF. The chain joins TRBV4-3 to TRBJ2-7; no firm D call. Germline assignment: CDR1 LGHNA and CDR2 YSLEER. This CDR3 has 14 residues. Between the trimmed V and J ends, which lost 0 bases and 1 base, there was a span of 7 bases.

This clonotype was observed a few times. The rearrangement links TRBV5-1 to TRBJ1-6; 7 bases line up with TRBD1. This CDR3 region has 15 residues. The V segment lost 4 bases and the J segment 9 bases; nucleotides outside the gene matches: 10. Germline lookup yields CDR1 SGHRS and CDR2 YFSETQ. The DNA of the CDR3 is TGCGCCAGCAGCGAAACGACAGGGAGGACTTCACCCCTCCACTTT. Translated: CASSETTGRTSPLHF. The full variable domain, completed using reference TRBV5-1 and TRBJ1-6, is KAGVTQTPRYLIKTRGQQVTLSCSPISGHRSVSWYQQTPGQGLQFLFEYFSETQRNKGNFPGRFSGRQFSNSRSEMNVSTLELGDSALYLCASSETTGRTSPLHFGNGTRLTVT.

This chain uses TRBV28 with TRBJ1-6; D may be TRBD1 (5 bases). The CDR3 length is 15 residues. CDR1 is MDHEN and CDR2 is SYDVKM in the germline V gene. With 2 bases removed from V and 6 bases from J, the gap between germline ends came to 11 bases. The CDR3 DNA reads as TGTGCCAGCAGTTTAACCGGGACCGGTAATTCACCCCTCCACTTT. It yields the protein CASSLTGTGNSPLHF.